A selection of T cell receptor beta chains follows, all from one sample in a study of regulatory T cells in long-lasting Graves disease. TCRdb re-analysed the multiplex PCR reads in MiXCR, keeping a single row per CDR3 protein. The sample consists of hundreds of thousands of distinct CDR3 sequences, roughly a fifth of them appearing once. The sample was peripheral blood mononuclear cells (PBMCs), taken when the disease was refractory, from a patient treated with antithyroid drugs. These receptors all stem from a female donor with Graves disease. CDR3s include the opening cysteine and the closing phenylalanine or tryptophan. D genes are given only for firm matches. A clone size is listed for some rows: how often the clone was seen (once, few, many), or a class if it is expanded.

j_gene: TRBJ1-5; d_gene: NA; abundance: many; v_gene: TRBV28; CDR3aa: CASSFTDGDFSNQPQHF; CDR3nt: TGTGCCAGCAGTTTCACCGACGGGGATTTTAGCAATCAGCCCCAGCATTTT
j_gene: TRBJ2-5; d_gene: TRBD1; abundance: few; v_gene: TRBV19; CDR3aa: CASSTYSGTGVQETQYF; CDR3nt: TGTGCCAGTAGTACATACTCCGGGACAGGGGTACAAGAGACCCAGTACTTC
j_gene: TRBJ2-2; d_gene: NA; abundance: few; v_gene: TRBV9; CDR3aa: CASSEGGDTGELFF; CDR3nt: TGTGCCAGCAGTGAAGGGGGGGACACCGGGGAGCTGTTTTTT
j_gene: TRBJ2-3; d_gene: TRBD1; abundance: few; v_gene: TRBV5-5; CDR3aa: CASSLVIGQGEDTQYF; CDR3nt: TGTGCCAGCAGCTTGGTAATCGGACAGGGTGAAGATACGCAGTATTTT
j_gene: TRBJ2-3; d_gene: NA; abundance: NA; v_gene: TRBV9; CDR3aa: CASSADSSTDTQYF; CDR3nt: TGTGCCAGCAGCGCCGACTCTAGCACAGATACGCAGTATTTT
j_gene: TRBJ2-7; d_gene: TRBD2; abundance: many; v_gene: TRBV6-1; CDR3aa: CASSDQAGDSYEQYF; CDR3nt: TGTGCCAGCAGTGACCAAGCGGGGGACTCCTACGAGCAGTACTTC
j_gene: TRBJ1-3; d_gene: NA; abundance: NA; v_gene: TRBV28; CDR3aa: CASSLDPPQAGNTIYF; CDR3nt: TGTGCCAGCAGTTTAGACCCTCCCCAAGCTGGAAACACCATATATTTT
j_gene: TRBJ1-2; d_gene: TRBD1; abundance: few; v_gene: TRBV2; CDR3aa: CASSENLGTGGNYGYTF; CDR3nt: TGTGCCAGCAGTGAGAACCTCGGGACAGGGGGCAACTATGGCTACACCTTC
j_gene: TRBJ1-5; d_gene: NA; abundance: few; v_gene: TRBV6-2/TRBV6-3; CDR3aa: CASSYRGGSGGSQHF; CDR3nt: TGTGCCAGCAGTTACCGGGGTGGTAGTGGAGGGTCCCAGCATTTT
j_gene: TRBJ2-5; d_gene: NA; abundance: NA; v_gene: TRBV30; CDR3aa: CAWSFPGATQYF; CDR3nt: TGTGCCTGGAGTTTTCCAGGGGCGACCCAGTACTTC
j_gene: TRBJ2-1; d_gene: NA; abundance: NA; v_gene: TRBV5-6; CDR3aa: CASSWGRVQFF; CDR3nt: TGTGCCAGCAGCTGGGGACGTGTGCAGTTCTTC
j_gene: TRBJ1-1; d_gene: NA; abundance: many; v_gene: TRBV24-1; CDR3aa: CATSSGLDTEAFF; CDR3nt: TGTGCCACCAGCTCAGGGTTGGACACTGAAGCTTTCTTT
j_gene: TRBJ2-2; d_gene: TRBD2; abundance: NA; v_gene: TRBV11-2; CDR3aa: CASSLGLLLGGRPPGELFF; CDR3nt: TGTGCCAGCAGCTTAGGGCTTCTATTAGGCGGGAGACCCCCCGGGGAGCTGTTTTTT
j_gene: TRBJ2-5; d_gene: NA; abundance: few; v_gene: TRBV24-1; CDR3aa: CATGGDPRGETQYF; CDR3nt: TGTGCCACCGGCGGCGACCCTAGGGGAGAGACCCAGTACTTC
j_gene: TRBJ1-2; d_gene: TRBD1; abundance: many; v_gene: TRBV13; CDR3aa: CASSYGAGGAYGYTF; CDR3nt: TGTGCCAGCAGTTATGGGGCAGGGGGCGCTTATGGCTACACCTTC
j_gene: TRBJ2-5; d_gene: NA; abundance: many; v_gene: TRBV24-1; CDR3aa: CATSENYRATQYF; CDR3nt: TGTGCCACCAGTGAGAACTACAGGGCGACCCAGTACTTC
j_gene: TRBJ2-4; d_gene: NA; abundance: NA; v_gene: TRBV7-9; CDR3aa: CASSPEGENIQYF; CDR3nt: TGTGCCAGCAGCCCAGAGGGGGAAAACATTCAGTACTTC
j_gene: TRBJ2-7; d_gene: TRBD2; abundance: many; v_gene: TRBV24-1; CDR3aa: CATSDCAVAGTYEQYF; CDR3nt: TGTGCCACCAGTGATTGCGCAGTAGCGGGGACCTACGAGCAGTACTTC
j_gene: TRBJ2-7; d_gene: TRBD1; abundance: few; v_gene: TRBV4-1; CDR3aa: CASSRGGQGGGEQYF; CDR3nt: TGCGCCAGCAGCCGAGGTGGACAGGGGGGTGGGGAGCAGTACTTC
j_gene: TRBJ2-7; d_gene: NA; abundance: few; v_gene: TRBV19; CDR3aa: CASRRAGEGEQYF; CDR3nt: TGTGCCAGTAGGAGGGCAGGGGAAGGGGAGCAGTACTTC
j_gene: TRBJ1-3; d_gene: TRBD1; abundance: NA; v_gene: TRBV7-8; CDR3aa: CASSSYPGQGLYF; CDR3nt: TGTGCCAGCAGCTCGTACCCGGGACAGGGGTTATATTTT
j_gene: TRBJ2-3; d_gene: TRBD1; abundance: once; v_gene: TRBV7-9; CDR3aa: CASSFTGGLTDTQYF; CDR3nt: TGTGCCAGCAGCTTTACAGGGGGCCTCACAGATACGCAGTATTTT
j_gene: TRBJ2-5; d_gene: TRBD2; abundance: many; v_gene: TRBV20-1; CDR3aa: CSAISGTSGGAQETQYF; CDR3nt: TGCAGTGCTATTTCCGGTACTAGCGGGGGGGCCCAAGAGACCCAGTACTTC
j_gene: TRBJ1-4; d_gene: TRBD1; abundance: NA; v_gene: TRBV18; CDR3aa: CASSPDRDANEKLFF; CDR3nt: TGTGCCAGCTCACCCGACAGGGACGCTAATGAAAAACTGTTTTTT
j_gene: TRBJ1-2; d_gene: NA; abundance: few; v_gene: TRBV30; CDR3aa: CAFGFPTDHYGYTF; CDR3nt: TGTGCCTTCGGATTCCCGACAGACCACTATGGCTACACCTTC
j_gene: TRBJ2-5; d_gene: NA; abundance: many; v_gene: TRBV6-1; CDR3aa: CASRGGKETQYF; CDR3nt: TGTGCCAGCAGGGGGGGAAAAGAGACCCAGTACTTC
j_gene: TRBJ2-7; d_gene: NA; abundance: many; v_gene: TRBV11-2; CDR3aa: CASRRGRGGIDEQYF; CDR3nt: TGTGCCAGCCGCCGTGGCAGGGGGGGAATCGACGAGCAGTACTTC
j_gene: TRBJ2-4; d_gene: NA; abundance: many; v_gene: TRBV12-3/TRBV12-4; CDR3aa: CVSSLAPNRQLQYF; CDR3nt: TGTGTCAGCAGTTTAGCGCCTAATCGGCAGCTTCAGTACTTC
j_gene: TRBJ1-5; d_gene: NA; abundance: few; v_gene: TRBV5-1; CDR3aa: CASSLSGWNQPQHF; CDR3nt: TGCGCCAGCAGCCTCTCCGGGTGGAATCAGCCCCAGCATTTT
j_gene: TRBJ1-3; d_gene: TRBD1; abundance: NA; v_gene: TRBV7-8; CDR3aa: CASSTTGGSGNTIYF; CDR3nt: TGTGCCAGCAGCACGACAGGGGGATCTGGAAACACCATATATTTT
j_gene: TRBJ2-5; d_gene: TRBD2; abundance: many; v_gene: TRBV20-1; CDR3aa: CSARASGQETQYF; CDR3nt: TGCAGTGCTAGAGCTAGCGGCCAAGAGACCCAGTACTTC
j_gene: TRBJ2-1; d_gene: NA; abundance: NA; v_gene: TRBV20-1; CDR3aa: CSASKRFVSYNEQFF; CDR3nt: TGCAGTGCTAGTAAGCGGTTCGTCTCCTACAATGAGCAGTTCTTC
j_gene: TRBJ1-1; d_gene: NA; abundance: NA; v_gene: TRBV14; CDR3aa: CASSHLTVYTEAFF; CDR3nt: TGTGCCAGCAGCCACCTGACAGTATACACTGAAGCTTTCTTT
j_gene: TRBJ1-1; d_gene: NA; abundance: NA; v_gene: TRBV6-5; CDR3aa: CAGSYDMNTEAFF; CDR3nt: TGTGCCGGCAGTTACGACATGAACACTGAAGCTTTCTTT
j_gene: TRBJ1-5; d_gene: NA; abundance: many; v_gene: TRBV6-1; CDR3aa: CASNVYSNQPQHF; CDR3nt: TGTGCCAGCAACGTGTATAGCAATCAGCCCCAGCATTTT
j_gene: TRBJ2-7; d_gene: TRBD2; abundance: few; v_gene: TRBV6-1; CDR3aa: CASIPGLAGYYEQYF; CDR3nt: TGTGCCAGCATCCCGGGACTAGCGGGATACTACGAGCAGTACTTC
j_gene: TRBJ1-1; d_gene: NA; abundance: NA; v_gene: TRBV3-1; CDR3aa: CASSQGGGITEAFF; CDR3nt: TGTGCCAGCAGCCAAGGAGGGGGGATCACTGAAGCTTTCTTT
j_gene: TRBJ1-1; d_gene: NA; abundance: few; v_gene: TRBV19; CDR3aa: CASSIGLDGNTEAFF; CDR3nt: TGTGCCAGTAGTATTGGGTTGGACGGGAACACTGAAGCTTTCTTT
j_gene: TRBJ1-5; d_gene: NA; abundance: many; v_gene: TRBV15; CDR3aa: CATSATDASNQPQHF; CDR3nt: TGTGCCACCAGCGCGACAGACGCTAGCAATCAGCCCCAGCATTTT
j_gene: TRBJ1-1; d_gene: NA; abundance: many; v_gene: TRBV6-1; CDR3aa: CASSEWQGFTEAFF; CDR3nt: TGTGCCAGCAGTGAATGGCAGGGGTTCACTGAAGCTTTCTTT
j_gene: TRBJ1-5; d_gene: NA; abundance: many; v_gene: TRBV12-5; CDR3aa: CASGWDINQPQHF; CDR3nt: TGTGCTAGTGGATGGGACATCAATCAGCCCCAGCATTTT
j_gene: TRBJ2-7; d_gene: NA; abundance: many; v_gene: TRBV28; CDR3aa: CASLQGNEQYF; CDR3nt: TGTGCCAGCCTCCAGGGAAACGAGCAGTACTTC
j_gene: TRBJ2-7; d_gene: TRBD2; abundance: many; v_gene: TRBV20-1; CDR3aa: CSARASGGSYEQYF; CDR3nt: TGCAGTGCTAGAGCCAGCGGGGGTTCCTACGAGCAGTACTTC
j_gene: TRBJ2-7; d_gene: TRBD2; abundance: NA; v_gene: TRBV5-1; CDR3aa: CASSSLQAGSSYEQYF; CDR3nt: TGCGCCAGCAGCTCCTTACAAGCGGGGAGCTCCTACGAGCAGTACTTC
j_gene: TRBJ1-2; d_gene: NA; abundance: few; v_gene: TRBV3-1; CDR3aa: CASSVRTGTHSYTF; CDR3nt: TGTGCCAGCAGCGTCCGTACAGGGACGCATAGCTACACCTTC
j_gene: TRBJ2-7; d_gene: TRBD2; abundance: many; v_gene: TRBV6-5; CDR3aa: CASSYNLAESYEQYF; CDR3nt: TGTGCCAGCAGTTACAACCTAGCGGAATCCTACGAGCAGTACTTC
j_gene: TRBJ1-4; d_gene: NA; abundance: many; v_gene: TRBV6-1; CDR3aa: CASSPLVGARDEKLFF; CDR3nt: TGTGCCAGCAGTCCCCTGGTTGGGGCAAGAGACGAAAAACTGTTTTTT
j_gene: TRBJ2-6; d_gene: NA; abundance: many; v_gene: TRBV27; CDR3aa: CASSYDRNPSGANVLTF; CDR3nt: TGTGCCAGCAGTTACGACAGGAACCCCTCTGGGGCCAACGTCCTGACTTTC
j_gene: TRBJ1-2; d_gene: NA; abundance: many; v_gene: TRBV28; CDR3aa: CASSSGPRSYGYTF; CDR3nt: TGTGCCAGCAGTTCGGGACCGAGGAGCTATGGCTACACCTTC
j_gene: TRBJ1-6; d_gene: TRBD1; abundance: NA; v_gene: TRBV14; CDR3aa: CASRSDRENSPLHF; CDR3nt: TGTGCCAGCCGCTCCGACAGGGAGAATTCACCCCTCCACTTT
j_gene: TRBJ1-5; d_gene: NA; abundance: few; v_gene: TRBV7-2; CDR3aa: CASSSNPGSIHGNQPQHF; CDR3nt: TGTGCCAGCAGCTCCAACCCGGGTTCCATCCATGGCAATCAGCCCCAGCATTTT
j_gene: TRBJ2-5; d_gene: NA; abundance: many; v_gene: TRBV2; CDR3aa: CASSAGPRGQETQYF; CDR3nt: TGTGCCAGCAGTGCTGGTCCTCGGGGACAAGAGACCCAGTACTTC
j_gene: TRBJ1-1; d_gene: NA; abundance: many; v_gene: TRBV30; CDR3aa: CAWSSSETEAFF; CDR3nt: TGTGCCTGGAGTTCCTCCGAGACTGAAGCTTTCTTT